Below, 15 T cell receptor beta chains from the same sample are listed, as sequenced in a study of blood T cells in healthy people across ages. The authors ran a second PCR of about 7 to 12 cycles using a sample-barcoded 5' primer and a J-beta primer mix. TCRdb independently ran MiXCR on the 5' RACE reads; one entry per CDR3 protein. This table holds more than 900,000 distinct CDR3 sequences, 20% to 25% found once. A further study also used this sample, focusing on T cells of mothers and their children.

Sequenced input: blood. These receptors were taken from a girl aged 2-10 years in good health.

The CDR3 protein is CASSLEGQGSGYTF. Written as DNA, the CDR3 is TGTGCCAGCAGCTTAGAGGGACAGGGGAGTGGCTACACCTTC. The chain couples TRBV13 to TRBJ1-2; 10 nucleotides line up with TRBD1. Germline V gene data show CDR1 as PRHDT and CDR2 as FYEKMQ (reference sequence). J gave up 7 bases and V 1 base, and 3 bases lay outside the gene matches. The CDR3 length is 14 residues.

In this sample, this clonotype turned up a few times. The V and J genes are TRBV6-1 and TRBJ1-2; no reliable D call. V lost 5 bases to trimming and J lost 8 bases, with 33 bases between them. CDR3 length equals 19 residues. Germline V gene lookup returns CDR1 MNHNS and CDR2 SASEGT. CDR3 sequence reads: CASSTRRGSPAEARMGYTF. CDR3 DNA sequence: TGTGCCAGCAGTACCCGTCGAGGTTCCCCAGCAGAGGCCCGAATGGGCTACACCTTC.

V is TRBV20-1 and J is TRBJ2-5; D ambiguous. Germline CDR1 is DFQATT and CDR2 is SNEGSKA (reference sequence). The CDR3 consists of 14 residues. Between the trimmed V and J ends, which lost 2 bases and 2 bases, there was a span of 12 bases. CDR3 protein: CSARRYGVQETQYF. CDR3 sequence (DNA): TGCAGTGCTAGACGGTATGGAGTTCAAGAGACCCAGTACTTC.

This clonotype was found a few times. CDR3 coding DNA: TGTGCCAGCTCACCACCTGCGATAGCAACCCAGTACTTC. Translation gives CASSPPAIATQYF. The genes are TRBV18 and TRBJ2-5; D not certain. The ends were cut back, 0 bases at V and 8 bases at J, with 10 bases in the middle. The CDR3 covers 13 residues. In germline, CDR1 is KGHSH, CDR2 LQKENI.

This clonotype was recorded a few times. V and J are TRBV6-6 and TRBJ1-4; D perhaps matches TRBD1 (5 bases). V was cut by 2 bases and J by 7 bases, with 11 bases left in between. Germline lookup yields CDR1 MNHNY and CDR2 SVGAGI (reference sequence). CDR3 length equals 14 residues. The CDR3 region has the DNA TGTGCCAGCAGTTACGGGGGTGCTGGTGAAAAACTGTTTTTT. It is translated as CASSYGGAGEKLFF.

This clonotype was counted only a few times. This chain joins TRBV28 and TRBJ1-5; a possible D gene is TRBD1 (5 bases). Germline V gene data show CDR1 as MDHEN and CDR2 as SYDVKM. V lost 9 bases to trimming and J lost 7 bases, with 22 bases between them. The CDR3 loop spans 15 amino acids. The CDR3 DNA sequence: TGTGCCAGTACCTTCGGGGCAGAAGGGTTACAGCCCCAGCATTTT. It yields the protein CASTFGAEGLQPQHF.

The sample holds a few counts of this clonotype. The chain couples TRBV13 to TRBJ2-1; the match to TRBD1 covers 9 bases. Germline CDR1 and CDR2: PRHDT and FYEKMQ (reference sequence). The V and J ends lost 4 bases and 2 bases, in that order; junction bases with no gene match: 6. The CDR3 consists of 16 residues. CDR3 sequence: CASSSSDRGTYNEQFF. The CDR3 bases are TGTGCCAGCAGCTCCTCCGACAGGGGGACCTACAATGAGCAGTTCTTC.

This clonotype has more than one count but fewer than ten. V usage is TRBV19 and J usage is TRBJ2-2; D gene unclear. V gave up 8 bases and J gave up 5 bases, with 9 bases separating them. This CDR3 comprises 12 residues. The germline V gene has CDR1 LNHDA and CDR2 SQIVND (reference sequence). Here the CDR3 DNA reads TGTGCCAGTTGGGTGGGGACCGGGGAGCTGTTTTTT. The encoded protein is CASWVGTGELFF.

This clonotype was seen a few times. The CDR3 is CASSPSLGSMSYTF. For the CDR3, the DNA is TGCGCCAGCAGCCCCTCACTGGGGTCCATGAGCTACACCTTC. The chain combines TRBV4-3 with TRBJ1-2; D is ambiguous. The ends were cut back, 4 bases at V and 9 bases at J, with 18 bases in the middle. CDR1 and CDR2 from the germline V gene are LGHNA and YSLEER. This CDR3 comprises 14 residues.

A few counts support this clonotype. CDR3 coding DNA: TGTGCCAGCAGCTTAGTGAGTGTGGATGGGAACACTGAAGCTTTCTTT. This translates into CASSLVSVDGNTEAFF. J is TRBJ1-1 and V is TRBV7-6; no firm D call. V was clipped by 1 base and J by 1 base, with 13 bases between them. The CDR3 runs 16 residues. Germline CDR1 and CDR2: SGHVS and FNYEAQ.

This clonotype showed up just a few times. J is TRBJ2-6 and V is TRBV29-1, with D perhaps matching TRBD1 (5 bases). V was cut by 6 bases and J by 0 bases, with 12 bases left in between. Per the germline V gene, CDR1 is SQVTM and CDR2 is ANQGSEA. The CDR3 loop spans 15 amino acids. The CDR3 DNA is TGCAGCGTGACAGAGGAATACTCTGGGGCCAACGTCCTGACTTTC. The encoded protein is CSVTEEYSGANVLTF.

There are a few counts of this clonotype. The chain joins TRBV12-5 to TRBJ2-3; no clear D gene. The V gene lost 5 bases and the J gene lost 2 bases, with 11 bases spanning the gap. The CDR3 spans 14 residues. The germline CDR1 and CDR2 sequences are LGHNT and FRNRAP. CDR3 nucleotide sequence: TGTGCTAGTGGTCTGGGATCGCCCACAGATACGCAGTATTTT. Protein: CASGLGSPTDTQYF.

The chain joins TRBV9 to TRBJ1-4; a possible D gene is TRBD1 (5 bases). V dropped 0 bases and J dropped 3 bases, with 9 bases sitting between them. Germline lookup yields CDR1 SGDLS and CDR2 YYNGEE. The CDR3 is made up of 15 amino acids. CDR3 in DNA: TGTGCCAGCAGCGTAGGAGGGGCTTCTAATGAAAAACTGTTTTTT. This sequence encodes CASSVGGASNEKLFF.

The chain uses TRBV20-1 and TRBJ2-7; the D gene is possibly TRBD2 (5 bases). Germline V CDR1 and CDR2: DFQATT, SNEGSKA (reference sequence). The CDR3 loop spans 13 amino acids. Trimming pared 2 bases from V and 3 bases from J, leaving 11 bases between. CDR3 bases: TGCAGTGCTAGAATACTAGGTAGCTACGAGCAGTACTTC. Translating it yields CSARILGSYEQYF.

This clonotype has just a few counts. The chain carries TRBV19 and TRBJ1-4, with 7 nucleotides matching TRBD1. The CDR3 covers 16 residues. V lost 4 bases to trimming and J lost 5 bases; unmatched junction nucleotides: 10. CDR1 and CDR2 (germline): LNHDA, SQIVND (reference sequence). The CDR3 spells CASSKPGQTYNEKLFF. The CDR3 DNA follows: TGTGCCAGTAGTAAGCCGGGACAGACCTACAATGAAAAACTGTTTTTT.